A single sample gave rise to the 20 T cell receptor beta chains below, sequenced in a study of blood T cell repertoires in COVID-19. This table comes from immunoSEQ multiplex PCR, and its TCRdb copy is limited to in-frame clones, with some not included. The table records 70,000 to 100,000 clones, 88% of them present only once. The source material was peripheral blood. The origin of the receptors is a woman older than 75 with active COVID-19.

This clone was observed a single time. This chain links TRBV2 with TRBJ2-1, with TRBD2 matching 10 bases. The V and J ends lost 7 bases and 9 bases, in that order; junction bases with no gene match: 9. Germline V gives CDR1 SNHLY, CDR2 FYNNEI. The CDR3 length is 14 residues. The CDR3 DNA sequence: TGTGCCAGCAAATGGGCTAGCGGGAGTGGTGAGCAGTTCTTC. This sequence encodes CASKWASGSGEQFF.

This clone was detected once. J is TRBJ2-7 and V is TRBV28; no clear D. The CDR3 sequence is 15 residues long. CDR1 and CDR2 (germline): MDHEN, SYDVKM. The germline V and J ends were trimmed by 9 bases and 0 bases, with 18 bases remaining between them. For the CDR3, the DNA is TGTGCCAGTTTCTTCGGCGGTTCGAGCTCCTACGAGCAGTACTTC. Amino acid sequence: CASFFGGSSSYEQYF.

V is TRBV30 and J is TRBJ2-7; possible D gene TRBD2, 6 bases. The V gene lost 8 bases and the J gene lost 3 bases, with 17 bases spanning the gap. The CDR3 spans 13 residues. Per germline, CDR1 GTSNPN and CDR2 SVGIG (reference sequence). The chain's CDR3 is CAGNDAGGYEQYF. The CDR3 DNA is TGTGCCGGAAATGACGCCGGGGGCTACGAGCAGTACTTC. The variable domain in full, with the rest retrieved from reference TRBV30 and TRBJ2-7, is SQTIHQWPATLVQPVGSPLSLECTVEGTSNPNLYWYRQAAGRGLQLLFYSVGIGQISSEVPQNLSASRPQDRQFILSSKKLLLSDSGFYLCAGNDAGGYEQYFGPGTRLTVT.

V gene TRBV19 combines with J gene TRBJ1-1; perhaps TRBD1 as D (6 bases). Germline CDR1 LNHDA, CDR2 SQIVND (reference sequence). Trimming shortened V by 7 bases and J by 1 base, and 19 bases separated the two germline ends. There are 16 residues in the CDR3. The CDR3 nucleotides are TGTGCCAGTAACCCAAGCCAGACAGGCTGGAACACTGAAGCTTTCTTT. Translated, it gives CASNPSQTGWNTEAFF.

Comment on this clone: One junction end disagrees with the germline gene, perhaps due to a read error. The J gene is TRBJ2-3, the V gene TRBV5-6; 14 nucleotides match TRBD2. This CDR3 region has 15 residues. The germline V gene has CDR1 SGHDT and CDR2 YYEEEE. CDR3 protein: CASSLGLAGVDTQYF. CDR3 bases: TGTGCCAGCAGTTTGGGACTAGCGGGAGTAGATACGCAGTATTTT. Using reference TRBV5-6 and TRBJ2-3 for the parts outside the CDR3, the full variable domain is DAGVTQSPTHLIKTRGQQVTLRCSPKSGHDTVSWYQQALGQGPQFIFQYYEEEERQRGNFPDRFSGHQFPNYSSELNVNALLLGDSALYLCASSLGLAGVDTQYFGPGTRLTVL.

The genes are TRBV9 and TRBJ2-3, with 13 bases aligning to TRBD2. Germline-derived CDR1 and CDR2 are SGDLS and YYNGEE. V lost 1 base, J lost 5 bases, and 13 bases stayed unmatched. The CDR3 is 19 residues long. DNA of the CDR3: TGTGCCAGCAGCGTATCACTAGCGGGAGGGGGAATGCACGGAGATACGCAGTATTTT. Translated, it gives CASSVSLAGGGMHGDTQYF.

This rearrangement joins TRBV2 to TRBJ2-7; 8 bases are a match to TRBD2. CDR3 length equals 16 residues. CDR1 SNHLY and CDR2 FYNNEI come from the germline V gene. Unmatched junction bases numbered 17, after V lost 7 bases and J lost 6 bases. The chain's CDR3 is CASNAGGGGWVSEQYF. As DNA, the CDR3 is TGTGCCAGCAACGCCGGGGGGGGAGGTTGGGTGAGCGAGCAGTACTTC.

The chain combines TRBV2 with TRBJ2-3, with 9 bases fitting TRBD1. The V and J ends lost 4 bases and 6 bases, in that order; junction bases with no gene match: 8. This CDR3 spans 15 amino acids. CDR1 is SNHLY, CDR2 FYNNEI, per germline. For the CDR3, the DNA is TGTGCCAGCAGTGGGGGACAGGGATGGGACGATACGCAGTATTTT. This sequence encodes CASSGGQGWDDTQYF.

The chain has TRBV6-6 and TRBJ2-1, with 12 bases fitting TRBD2. Unmatched junction bases numbered 5, after V lost 5 bases and J lost 6 bases. CDR1 MNHNY and CDR2 SVGAGI come from the germline V gene (reference sequence). The CDR3 contains 15 residues. In nucleotides, the CDR3 is TGTGCCAGCAGTCTCAGGACTAGCGGGATCAATGAGCAGTTCTTC. Protein sequence: CASSLRTSGINEQFF.

The chain employs TRBV6-6 and TRBJ1-1, with D perhaps TRBD1 (5 bases). Trimming took off 2 bases at V and 6 bases at J, with 10 bases between the two ends. The CDR3 spans 13 residues. Germline-derived CDR1 and CDR2 are MNHNY and SVGAGI (reference sequence). The CDR3 spells CASSYQGDAEAFF. CDR3 sequence (DNA): TGTGCCAGCAGTTACCAGGGTGACGCTGAAGCTTTCTTT.

The gene calls are TRBV6-5 and TRBJ2-7, with 7 bases identical to TRBD2. Germline V lookup: CDR1 MNHEY, CDR2 SVGAGI. CDR3 length: 15 residues. The V gene end was trimmed by 7 bases and the J gene end by 7 bases; junction bases not matched to a gene: 16. The CDR3 coding sequence is TGTGCCAGCATACGGGCGTTCCGGGGAGGGTGGGAGCAGTACTTC. It translates to CASIRAFRGGWEQYF.

The V and J genes are TRBV7-3 and TRBJ2-1; the match to TRBD2 covers 8 bases. Germline assignment: CDR1 SGHTA and CDR2 FQGTGA. Trimming took 3 bases from V and 4 from J; bases not matched to a gene: 5. The CDR3 sequence is 15 residues long. CDR3 residues: CASSFQRESYNEQFF. The CDR3 DNA reads as TGTGCCAGCAGCTTCCAGCGGGAGAGTTACAATGAGCAGTTCTTC.

The V and J genes are TRBV27 and TRBJ2-5, with TRBD2 identical over 11 bases. Germline CDR1 reads MNHEY; CDR2 reads SMNVEV (reference sequence). V trimming: 2 bases; J trimming: 5 bases; junction bases outside the gene matches: 4. CDR3 length: 15 residues. The CDR3 region has the DNA TGTGCCAGCAGTTTAGTCTCTAGCGGGAGGGAGACCCAGTACTTC. Amino acid sequence: CASSLVSSGRETQYF.

The CDR3 bases are TGTGCCAGCAGTTACGACGGGATGCAGCCCCAGCATTTT. This sequence encodes CASSYDGMQPQHF. The genes are TRBV6-2 or TRBV6-3 and TRBJ1-5; D gene uncertain. V was shortened by 2 bases and J by 7 bases, with 9 bases between the two germline ends. CDR1 MNHEY and CDR2 SVGEGT come from the germline V gene. CDR3 length equals 13 residues.

The rearrangement uses TRBV28 and TRBJ2-3; D may be TRBD2 (6 bases). The germline CDR1 and CDR2 sequences are MDHEN and SYDVKM. V lost 7 bases and J lost 14, with 16 bases in between. This CDR3 comprises 11 residues. The CDR3 loop is CASTGSGYLYF. CDR3 DNA: TGTGCCAGCACCGGTAGCGGATATCTGTATTTT.

The genes are TRBV7-6 and TRBJ2-5; perhaps TRBD2 as D (5 bases). The CDR3 spans 15 residues. Looked up from germline, CDR1 is SGHVS and CDR2 is FNYEAQ. V was clipped by 0 bases and J by 2 bases, with 10 bases between them. The CDR3, as DNA: TGTGCCAGCAGCTTAGCGAGAACTAGGCAAGAGACCCAGTACTTC. This translates into CASSLARTRQETQYF.

This clone was found a few times. This chain uses TRBV15 with TRBJ2-1; 9 bases are a match to TRBD2. The J segment lost 5 bases and the V segment lost 5 bases, leaving 7 bases of the junction unmatched. The CDR3 runs to 15 residues. The germline gives CDR1 LNHNV, CDR2 YYDKDF (reference sequence). The CDR3 region has the DNA TGTGCCACCAGCTGGACTAGCGTTGGCGACAATGAGCAGTTCTTC. Protein sequence: CATSWTSVGDNEQFF.

V usage is TRBV12-5 and J usage is TRBJ1-5; 9 bases fit TRBD1. The junction had 7 bases not matched to a gene; V was cut back by 5 bases and J by 5 bases. The germline gives CDR1 LGHNT, CDR2 FRNRAP. This CDR3 is built from 15 residues. The CDR3: CASGIPDRGYQPQHF. CDR3 DNA: TGTGCTAGTGGTATTCCGGACAGGGGATATCAGCCCCAGCATTTT.

The chain carries TRBV5-6 and TRBJ2-7; a possible D gene is TRBD2 (6 bases). The CDR3 is 14 amino acids. Trimming shortened V by 0 bases and J by 0 bases, and 7 bases separated the two germline ends. The germline V gene encodes CDR1 SGHDT and CDR2 YYEEEE. For the CDR3, the DNA is TGTGCCAGCAGCTTGGAACTAGCCTCCTACGAGCAGTACTTC. Translated, it gives CASSLELASYEQYF.

V gene TRBV7-2 combines with J gene TRBJ2-7; 10 positions agree with TRBD1. V shed 5 bases and J 7 bases; nucleotides not matched to a gene: 11. Germline assignment: CDR1 SGHTA and CDR2 FQGNSA. The CDR3 totals 15 residues. Here the CDR3 DNA reads TGTGCCAGCAGCCTGTCGAGACAGGGGGCTGGGGAGCAGTACTTC. Amino acid sequence: CASSLSRQGAGEQYF.